This TCR beta chain came from a study of blood T cells in healthy people across ages. General study points: Compared with aged donors, long-lived donors showed fewer expanded clones, suggesting selection.

Combining a sample-barcoded 5' primer with a J-beta primer mix, a second PCR ran for roughly 7 to 11 cycles. A template-switch adaptor that had 12 random nucleotides put a tag on each cDNA molecule. TCRdb recomputed calls from the 5' RACE reads with MiXCR, one row per CDR3 protein. The data contain about 780,000 distinct CDR3 sequences, about 45% of them singletons. This clonotype showed up just a few times. Its antigen is not identified. Per sample, a minimum of 6 million PBMCs were isolated. Extraction yielded at least 5 micrograms of total RNA per sample. Germline values: CDR1 MNHNS, CDR2 SASEGT. This CDR3 has 14 residues.

This sequence joins TRBV6-1 and TRBJ2-7, with 10 bases matching TRBD2. The assigned J gene may be wrong: the sequence end matches TRBJ2-5 better. This clonotype originated in a man older than 75 in good health. The specimen sequenced was blood. The CDR3 region has the DNA TGTGCCAGCAGTTTCGGGACTAGCGAGGAGACCCAGTACTTC. Protein product: CASSFGTSEETQYF.